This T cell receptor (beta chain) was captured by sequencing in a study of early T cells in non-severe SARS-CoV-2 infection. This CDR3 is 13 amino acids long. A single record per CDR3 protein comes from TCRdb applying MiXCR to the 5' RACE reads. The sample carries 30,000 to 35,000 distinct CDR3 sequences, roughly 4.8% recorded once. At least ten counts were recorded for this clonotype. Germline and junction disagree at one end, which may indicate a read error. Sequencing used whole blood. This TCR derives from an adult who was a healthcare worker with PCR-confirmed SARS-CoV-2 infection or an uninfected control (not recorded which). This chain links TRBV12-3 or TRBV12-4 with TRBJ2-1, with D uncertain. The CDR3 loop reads CAGSFGIVNGQFF. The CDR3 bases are TGTGCCGGCAGTTTCGGTATAGTCAATGGGCAGTTCTTC.